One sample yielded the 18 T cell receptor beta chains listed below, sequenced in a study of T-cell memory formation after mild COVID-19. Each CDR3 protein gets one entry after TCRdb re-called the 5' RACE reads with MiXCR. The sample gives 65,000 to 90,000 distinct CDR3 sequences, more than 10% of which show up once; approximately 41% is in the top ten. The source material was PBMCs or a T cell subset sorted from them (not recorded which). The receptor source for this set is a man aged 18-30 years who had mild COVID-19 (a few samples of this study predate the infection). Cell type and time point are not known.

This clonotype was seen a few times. The CDR3: CASRLGRGGTEAFF. CDR3 in DNA: TGTGCCAGCAGACTGGGGAGGGGCGGAACTGAAGCTTTCTTT. The rearrangement uses TRBV11-2 and TRBJ1-1; perhaps TRBD1 as D (5 bases). The CDR3 runs 14 residues. Trimming cost V 6 bases and J 5 bases, with 16 bases left between them. Germline V gene lookup returns CDR1 SGHAT and CDR2 FQNNGV.

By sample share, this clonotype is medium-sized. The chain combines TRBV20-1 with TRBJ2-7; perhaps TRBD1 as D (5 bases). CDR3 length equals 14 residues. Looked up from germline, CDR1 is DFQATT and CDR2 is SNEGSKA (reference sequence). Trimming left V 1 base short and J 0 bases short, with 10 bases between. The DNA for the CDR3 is TGCAGTGCTAGAGGTGGAGACAGCTCCTACGAGCAGTACGTC. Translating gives CSARGGDSSYEQYV.

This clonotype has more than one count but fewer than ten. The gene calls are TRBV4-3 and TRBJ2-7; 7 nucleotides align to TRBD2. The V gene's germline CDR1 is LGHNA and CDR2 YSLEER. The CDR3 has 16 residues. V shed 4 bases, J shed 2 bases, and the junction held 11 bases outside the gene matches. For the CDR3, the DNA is TGCGCCAGCAGCCCTGTACACGGCGGGAGACCCTACGAGCAGTACTTC. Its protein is CASSPVHGGRPYEQYF.

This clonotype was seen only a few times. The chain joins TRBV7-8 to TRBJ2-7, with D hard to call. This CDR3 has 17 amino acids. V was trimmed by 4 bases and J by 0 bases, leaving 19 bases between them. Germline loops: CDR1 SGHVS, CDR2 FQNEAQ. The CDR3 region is CASSSNSPVVSSYEQYF. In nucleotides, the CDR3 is TGTGCCAGCAGCTCAAATAGCCCAGTGGTGAGCTCCTACGAGCAGTACTTC.

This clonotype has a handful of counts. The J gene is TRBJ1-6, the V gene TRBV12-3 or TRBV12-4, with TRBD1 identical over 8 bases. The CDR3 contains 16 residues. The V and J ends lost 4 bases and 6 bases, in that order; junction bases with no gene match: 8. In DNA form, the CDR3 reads TGTGCCAGCAGTTGGACAGGGTTACCCTTTAATTCACCCCTCCACTTT. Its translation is CASSWTGLPFNSPLHF.

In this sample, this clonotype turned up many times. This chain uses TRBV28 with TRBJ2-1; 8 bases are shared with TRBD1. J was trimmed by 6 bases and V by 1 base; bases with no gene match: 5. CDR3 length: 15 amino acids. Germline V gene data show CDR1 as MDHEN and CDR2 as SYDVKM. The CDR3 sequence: CASSLLGQDSNEQFF. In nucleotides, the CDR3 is TGTGCCAGCAGTTTATTGGGACAGGATAGCAATGAGCAGTTCTTC.

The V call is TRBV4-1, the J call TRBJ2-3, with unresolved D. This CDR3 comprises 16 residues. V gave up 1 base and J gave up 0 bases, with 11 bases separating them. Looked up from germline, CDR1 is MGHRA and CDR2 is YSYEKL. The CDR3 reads CASSQVVGDSTDTQYF. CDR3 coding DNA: TGCGCCAGCAGCCAAGTCGTTGGGGATAGCACAGATACGCAGTATTTT.

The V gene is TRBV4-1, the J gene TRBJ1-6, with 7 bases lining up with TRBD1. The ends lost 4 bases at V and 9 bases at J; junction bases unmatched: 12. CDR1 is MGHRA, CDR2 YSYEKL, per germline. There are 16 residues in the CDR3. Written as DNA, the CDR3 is TGCGCCAGCAGCCGCGTCACAGGGGTTAATAGTTCACCCCTCCACTTT. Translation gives CASSRVTGVNSSPLHF.

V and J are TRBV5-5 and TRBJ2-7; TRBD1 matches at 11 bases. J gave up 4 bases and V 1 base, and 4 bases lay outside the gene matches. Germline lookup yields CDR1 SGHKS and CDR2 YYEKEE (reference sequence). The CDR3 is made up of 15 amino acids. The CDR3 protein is CASSLWDRGIYEQYF. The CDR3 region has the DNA TGTGCCAGCAGCTTGTGGGACAGGGGGATTTACGAGCAGTACTTC.

The CDR3 region has the DNA TGTGCCAGCAGCCCGAACAGGGGATACACCGGGGAGCTGTTTTTT. This codes for CASSPNRGYTGELFF. The V call is TRBV7-6, the J call TRBJ2-2; 7 bases are shared with TRBD1. V shed 5 bases and J 3 bases; nucleotides not matched to a gene: 6. The CDR3 is 15 amino acids. The germline V gene encodes CDR1 SGHVS and CDR2 FNYEAQ.

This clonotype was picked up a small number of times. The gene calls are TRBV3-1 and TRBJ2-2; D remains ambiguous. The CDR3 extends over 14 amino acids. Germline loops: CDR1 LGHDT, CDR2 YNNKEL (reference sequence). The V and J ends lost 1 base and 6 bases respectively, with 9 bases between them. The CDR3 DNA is TGTGCCAGCAGCCAAGCAGGTTCCCCCGGGGAGCTGTTTTTT. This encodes CASSQAGSPGELFF.

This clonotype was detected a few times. CDR3 sequence reads: CASSSPQGGGPHGGAADTQYF. The CDR3 nucleotides read TGTGCCAGCAGTTCCCCTCAGGGGGGGGGACCCCACGGGGGGGCCGCAGATACGCAGTATTTT. The V gene is TRBV28, the J gene TRBJ2-3, with D maybe TRBD2 (8 bases). The CDR3 spans 21 residues. Germline V gene sequence: CDR1 MDHEN, CDR2 SYDVKM. Trimming pared 4 bases from V and 4 bases from J, leaving 33 bases between. Full variable domain (outside the CDR3, taken from reference TRBV28 and TRBJ2-3): DVKVTQSSRYLVKRTGEKVFLECVQDMDHENMFWYRQDPGLGLRLIYFSYDVKMKEKGDIPEGYSVSREKKERFSLILESASTNQTSMYLCASSSPQGGGPHGGAADTQYFGPGTRLTVL.

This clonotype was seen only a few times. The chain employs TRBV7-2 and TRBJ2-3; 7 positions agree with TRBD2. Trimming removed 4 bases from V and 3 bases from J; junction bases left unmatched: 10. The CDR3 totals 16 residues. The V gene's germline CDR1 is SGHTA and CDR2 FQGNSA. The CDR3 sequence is CASSSVGGLQTDTQYF. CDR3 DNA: TGTGCCAGCAGCTCAGTTGGGGGACTACAGACAGATACGCAGTATTTT.

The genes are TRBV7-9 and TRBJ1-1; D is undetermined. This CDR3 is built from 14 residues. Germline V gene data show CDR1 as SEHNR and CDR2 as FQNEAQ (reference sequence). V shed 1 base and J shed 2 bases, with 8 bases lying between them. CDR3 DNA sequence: TGTGCCAGCAGCTTAGTGGCAGTTAACACTGAAGCTTTCTTT. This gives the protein CASSLVAVNTEAFF.

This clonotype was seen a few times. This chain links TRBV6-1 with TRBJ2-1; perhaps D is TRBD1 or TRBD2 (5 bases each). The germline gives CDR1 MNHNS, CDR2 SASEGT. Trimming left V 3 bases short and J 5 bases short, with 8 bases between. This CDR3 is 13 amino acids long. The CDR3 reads CASSEGTNNEQFF. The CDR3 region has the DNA TGTGCCAGCAGTGAGGGGACCAACAATGAGCAGTTCTTC.

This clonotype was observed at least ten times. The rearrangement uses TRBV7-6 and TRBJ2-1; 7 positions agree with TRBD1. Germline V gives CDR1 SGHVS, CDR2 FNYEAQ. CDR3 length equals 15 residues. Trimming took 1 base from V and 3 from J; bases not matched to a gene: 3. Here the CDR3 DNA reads TGTGCCAGCAGCTTAGGGGGACAGCACTACAATGAGCAGTTCTTC. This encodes CASSLGGQHYNEQFF.

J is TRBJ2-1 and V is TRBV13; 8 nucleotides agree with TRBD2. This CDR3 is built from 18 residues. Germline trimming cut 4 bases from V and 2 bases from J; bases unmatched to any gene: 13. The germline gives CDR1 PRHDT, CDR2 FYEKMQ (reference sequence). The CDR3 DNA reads TGTGCCAGCAGCTCCACGCCGAATAGCGGGGTCCCCTACAATGAGCAGTTCTTC. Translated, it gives CASSSTPNSGVPYNEQFF. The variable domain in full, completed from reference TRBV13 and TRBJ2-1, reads AAGVIQSPRHLIKEKRETATLKCYPIPRHDTVYWYQQGPGQDPQFLISFYEKMQSDKGSIPDRFSAQQFSDYHSELNMSSLELGDSALYFCASSSTPNSGVPYNEQFFGPGTRLTVL.

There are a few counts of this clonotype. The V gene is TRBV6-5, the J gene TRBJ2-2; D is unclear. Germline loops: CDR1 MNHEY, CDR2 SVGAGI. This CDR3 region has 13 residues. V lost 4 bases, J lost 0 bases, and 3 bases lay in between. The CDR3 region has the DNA TGTGCCAGCAGTTCGACGAACACCGGGGAGCTGTTTTTT. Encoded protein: CASSSTNTGELFF.